Shown below are 27 T cell receptor beta chains from a single sample sequenced in a study of CD8+CD57+ T cells in acquired aplastic anemia. The use of genomic DNA as template underpinned the TCR beta VDJ and CDR3 profiling. TCRdb redid the calling of the reads with MiXCR, one entry per CDR3 protein. The table records about 110,000 distinct CDR3 sequences, 51% of them present only once. Input material: sorted CD4+, CD8+, or CD8+CD57+ T cells (not recorded which) from PBMCs. These receptors all come from a human donor in good health, serving as a control.

This clonotype was recorded a few times. CDR3 protein: CATSDSDRAGGYEQYF. The CDR3 nucleotides read TGTGCCACCAGTGATAGCGACAGGGCTGGGGGCTACGAGCAGTACTTC. The J gene is TRBJ2-7, the V gene TRBV24-1; TRBD1 aligns across 7 bases. Germline trimming cut 3 bases from V and 3 bases from J; bases unmatched to any gene: 10. This CDR3 region has 16 residues. From germline, CDR1 is KGHDR and CDR2 SFDVKD.

With regard to this clonotype: Sequence at one end of the junction differs from germline and may be a read error. The gene calls are TRBV15 and TRBJ2-5, with a possible D match to TRBD2 (5 bases). This CDR3 has 15 residues. CDR1 and CDR2 from the germline V gene are LNHNV and YYDKDF (reference sequence). CDR3 in DNA: TGTGCCACCAGCCGAGAGGGCAGCAACCAAGAGACCCAGTACTTC. Translation: CATSREGSNQETQYF. The full variable domain, with the rest looked up from reference TRBV15 and TRBJ2-5, is DAMVIQNPRYQVTQFGKPVTLSCSQTLNHNVMYWYQQKSSQAPKLLFHYYDKDFNNEADTPDNFQSRRPNTSFCFLDIRSPGLGDTAMYLCATSREGSNQETQYFGPGTRLLVL.

The V gene is TRBV11-2, the J gene TRBJ1-6; D remains ambiguous. Per germline, CDR1 SGHAT and CDR2 FQNNGV. Trimming pared 3 bases from V and 7 bases from J, leaving 16 bases between. The CDR3 contains 16 residues. In nucleotides, the CDR3 is TGTGCCAGCAGCTTGAATCACCGGGCTACCAATTCACCCCTCCACTTT. This codes for CASSLNHRATNSPLHF.

There are a few counts of this clonotype. The chain recombines TRBV2 with TRBJ2-7; 12 nucleotides match TRBD2. J lost 4 bases, V lost 5 bases, and 3 bases had no gene match. The germline CDR1 and CDR2 sequences are SNHLY and FYNNEI. The CDR3 is 14 amino acids. This chain's CDR3 is CASSRLAGAYEQYF. The CDR3 DNA sequence: TGTGCCAGCAGTCGACTAGCGGGGGCGTACGAGCAGTACTTC. The variable domain in full, completed from reference TRBV2 and TRBJ2-7, reads EPEVTQTPSHQVTQMGQEVILRCVPISNHLYFYWYRQILGQKVEFLVSFYNNEISEKSEIFDDQFSVERPDGSNFTLKIRSTKLEDSAMYFCASSRLAGAYEQYFGPGTRLTVT.

V usage is TRBV6-5 and J usage is TRBJ1-6; D remains ambiguous. The CDR3 contains 16 residues. The V and J ends lost 0 bases and 10 bases respectively, with 16 bases between them. Germline lookup yields CDR1 MNHEY and CDR2 SVGAGI. CDR3 in amino acids: CASSYSRTIRVSPLHF. The CDR3 region has the DNA TGTGCCAGCAGTTACTCTCGTACAATTAGGGTCTCACCCCTCCACTTT.

CDR3 sequence (DNA): TGTGCCAGCAGCTTAGTAGTAACCCGGGGACAAGGGGACCAGTTCTTC. Its protein is CASSLVVTRGQGDQFF. The chain joins TRBV11-2 to TRBJ2-1; tentatively, D is TRBD1 (6 bases). Germline-derived CDR1 and CDR2 are SGHAT and FQNNGV. This CDR3 has 16 amino acids. V lost 1 base, J lost 13 bases, and 23 bases lay in between. The full variable domain, its missing parts supplied by reference TRBV11-2 and TRBJ2-1, is EAGVAQSPRYKIIEKRQSVAFWCNPISGHATLYWYQQILGQGPKLLIQFQNNGVVDDSQLPKDRFSAERLKGVDSTLKIQPAKLEDSAVYLCASSLVVTRGQGDQFFGPGTRLTVL.

This clonotype is a singleton in its sample. This chain connects TRBV19 to TRBJ2-3, with D possibly matching TRBD2 (5 bases). The CDR3 loop spans 14 amino acids. Trimming cost V 0 bases and J 6 bases, with 10 bases left between them. The germline CDR1 and CDR2 sequences are LNHDA and SQIVND (reference sequence). CDR3 in amino acids: CASSIDRRRDTQYF. The CDR3 region has the DNA TGTGCCAGTAGTATAGACAGGAGGCGCGATACGCAGTATTTT.

This chain uses TRBV5-1 with TRBJ2-5; maybe TRBD2 (6 bases). V lost 0 bases and J 4 bases, leaving 10 bases between the germline ends. The CDR3 extends over 14 amino acids. Germline V CDR1 and CDR2: SGHRS, YFSETQ. For the CDR3, the DNA is TGCGCCAGCAGCTTGGAGGGGACTCTAGAGACCCAGTACTTC. Amino acid sequence: CASSLEGTLETQYF.

V gene TRBV15 combines with J gene TRBJ1-5, with TRBD1 identical over 7 bases. The CDR3 extends over 13 amino acids. The V gene's germline CDR1 is LNHNV and CDR2 YYDKDF (reference sequence). V gave up 2 bases and J gave up 7 bases; unmatched junction bases: 2. The DNA of the CDR3 is TGTGCCACCAGCAGAAACAGGGGCCAGCCCCAGCATTTT. Residues: CATSRNRGQPQHF.

The V gene is TRBV20-1, the J gene TRBJ1-2; maybe TRBD1 (6 bases). V lost 3 bases and J 6 bases, leaving 14 bases between the germline ends. CDR3 size: 13 residues. The germline gives CDR1 DFQATT, CDR2 SNEGSKA (reference sequence). The CDR3 sequence: CSASLQGNDGYTF. The CDR3 DNA reads TGCAGTGCTAGCCTACAGGGCAACGATGGCTACACCTTC.

In its sample, this clonotype was seen many times. This chain joins TRBV4-3 and TRBJ2-7, with 7 positions matching TRBD2. The V and J ends lost 1 base and 2 bases, in that order; junction bases with no gene match: 5. There are 15 residues in the CDR3. Germline loops: CDR1 LGHNA, CDR2 YSLEER. CDR3 residues: CASSQGGGGTYEQYF. CDR3 nucleotide sequence: TGCGCCAGCAGCCAAGGAGGCGGGGGAACCTACGAGCAGTACTTC.

V usage is TRBV30 and J usage is TRBJ2-1; D may be TRBD1 or TRBD2 (6 bases each). Germline assignment: CDR1 GTSNPN and CDR2 SVGIG (reference sequence). Deletions cut 4 bases from V and 6 bases from J, with 16 bases between. The CDR3 has 14 amino acids. The DNA for the CDR3 is TGTGCCTGGAACGATATCTCGGGGGCCAATGAGCAGTTCTTC. Its protein is CAWNDISGANEQFF.

The chain couples TRBV29-1 to TRBJ1-2; D possibly corresponds to TRBD1 (5 bases). This CDR3 has 13 amino acids. CDR1 is SQVTM, CDR2 ANQGSEA, per germline. The V end lost 5 bases, the J end lost 4 bases, and 14 bases lay between the germline ends. In DNA, the CDR3 is TGCAGCGTTTTTGGAGGGACCGTCTATGGCTACACCTTC. Its translation: CSVFGGTVYGYTF.

V is TRBV19 and J is TRBJ2-7, with D possibly matching TRBD2 (6 bases). Trimming pared 1 base from V and 3 bases from J, leaving 10 bases between. Germline V gene lookup returns CDR1 LNHDA and CDR2 SQIVND (reference sequence). This CDR3 spans 14 amino acids. CDR3 DNA: TGTGCCAGTAGTATAGGTGTGGGGGGCTACGAGCAGTACTTC. This sequence encodes CASSIGVGGYEQYF.

This clonotype was seen more than once but under ten times. The chain carries TRBV10-2 and TRBJ1-6, with a possible D match to TRBD1 (6 bases). The CDR3 runs to 13 residues. V shed 3 bases and J shed 11 bases, with 11 bases lying between them. Germline lookup yields CDR1 WSHSY and CDR2 SAAADI. CDR3 sequence reads: CASSDPGGTPLHF. CDR3 bases: TGCGCCAGCAGTGATCCGGGGGGCACACCCCTCCACTTT.

This rearrangement joins TRBV12-5 to TRBJ1-1; D is ambiguous. The CDR3 extends over 14 amino acids. CDR1 and CDR2 from the germline V gene are LGHNT and FRNRAP. With 4 bases removed from V and 0 bases from J, the gap between germline ends came to 9 bases. CDR3 region: CASGSTNMNTEAFF. The CDR3 coding sequence is TGTGCTAGTGGTTCGACCAACATGAACACTGAAGCTTTCTTT.

This clonotype was seen more than once but under ten times. The chain carries TRBV2 and TRBJ1-6, with 7 nucleotides matching TRBD1. The V gene end was trimmed by 3 bases and the J gene end by 7 bases; junction bases not matched to a gene: 3. CDR1 is SNHLY, CDR2 FYNNEI, per germline. The CDR3 sequence is 14 residues long. CDR3 coding DNA: TGTGCCAGCAGTGACGGGACAGCCAATTCACCCCTCCACTTT. Protein: CASSDGTANSPLHF.

This chain links TRBV7-9 with TRBJ2-5; D is unresolved. The germline V gene has CDR1 SEHNR and CDR2 FQNEAQ (reference sequence). Deletions cut 7 bases from V and 4 bases from J, with 7 bases between. The CDR3 contains 11 residues. As DNA, the CDR3 is TGTGCCAGCACCCCCACAGAGACCCAGTACTTC. Its protein is CASTPTETQYF. Variable domain in full (rest from reference TRBV7-9 and TRBJ2-5): DTGVSQNPRHKITKRGQNVTFRCDPISEHNRLYWYRQTLGQGPEFLTYFQNEAQLEKSRLLSDRFSAERPKGSFSTLEIQRTEQGDSAMYLCASTPTETQYFGPGTRLLVL.

This clonotype was counted between two and nine times. This chain uses TRBV25-1 with TRBJ2-7; tentatively, D is TRBD1 or TRBD2 (6 bases each). CDR1 and CDR2 (germline): MGHDK, SYGVNS. The CDR3 runs to 15 residues. V lost 4 bases and J 2 bases, leaving 15 bases between the germline ends. The CDR3 loop is CASSGGAGATYEQYF. Written as DNA, the CDR3 is TGTGCCAGCAGTGGGGGGGCAGGGGCCACCTACGAGCAGTACTTC.

The chain is built from TRBV20-1 and TRBJ1-1; D gene unclear. The germline V and J ends were trimmed by 2 bases and 0 bases, with 13 bases remaining between them. Germline V gives CDR1 DFQATT, CDR2 SNEGSKA (reference sequence). This CDR3 region has 15 residues. This CDR3 is CSARRSGAVNTEAFF. CDR3 DNA sequence: TGCAGTGCTAGACGATCCGGAGCAGTGAACACTGAAGCTTTCTTT.

V is TRBV7-9 and J is TRBJ1-2; D is perhaps TRBD1 (5 bases). CDR3 length: 14 residues. Per the germline V gene, CDR1 is SEHNR and CDR2 is FQNEAQ (reference sequence). Trimming cost V 0 bases and J 10 bases, with 15 bases left between them. This CDR3 reads CASSLAEGLLAYTF. Written as DNA, the CDR3 is TGTGCCAGCAGCTTAGCAGAGGGGCTTTTAGCCTACACCTTC. The variable domain in full, with the rest retrieved from reference TRBV7-9 and TRBJ1-2, is DTGVSQNPRHKITKRGQNVTFRCDPISEHNRLYWYRQTLGQGPEFLTYFQNEAQLEKSRLLSDRFSAERPKGSFSTLEIQRTEQGDSAMYLCASSLAEGLLAYTFGSGTRLTVV.

This chain links TRBV12-3 or TRBV12-4 with TRBJ1-3, with D possibly being TRBD1 (5 bases). V was trimmed by 8 bases and J by 0 bases, leaving 8 bases between them. The CDR3 contains 13 residues. Here the CDR3 reads CASDRNSGNTIYF. CDR3 DNA: TGTGCCAGCGACAGAAACTCTGGAAACACCATATATTTT.

This clonotype has at least ten counts. Relative to the germline gene, one junction end is altered; a read error may explain this. J is TRBJ2-2 and V is TRBV7-7; D is possibly TRBD1 (7 bases). Germline V gives CDR1 SSHAT, CDR2 FNYEAQ (reference sequence). This CDR3 is built from 16 residues. The CDR3 is CASSLADRWNTGELFF. CDR3 sequence (DNA): TGTGCTAGCAGCTTAGCGGACAGGTGGAACACCGGGGAGCTGTTTTTT.

This chain uses TRBV20-1 with TRBJ1-5; possibly TRBD1 for D (5 bases). Trimming removed 2 bases from V and 3 bases from J, with 20 bases in between. Germline CDR1 DFQATT, CDR2 SNEGSKA (reference sequence). The CDR3 sequence is 17 residues long. The chain's CDR3 is CSARRSRREKDNQPQHF. The CDR3 DNA sequence: TGCAGTGCTAGAAGAAGTCGCAGGGAAAAGGACAATCAGCCCCAGCATTTT.

This clonotype was seen at least ten times. J is TRBJ1-5 and V is TRBV6-5, with unresolved D. CDR1 and CDR2 (germline): MNHEY, SVGAGI. V was trimmed by 4 bases and J by 3 bases, leaving 4 bases between them. The CDR3 length is 12 residues. In nucleotides, the CDR3 is TGTGCCAGCAGTTCCCTCAATCAGCCCCAGCATTTT. Protein sequence: CASSSLNQPQHF.

In its sample, this clonotype was seen a few times. The chain links TRBV11-3 to TRBJ2-1, with 11 bases fitting TRBD2. Per the germline V gene, CDR1 is SGHNT and CDR2 is YENEEA. Trimming removed 1 base from V and 9 bases from J; junction bases left unmatched: 5. The CDR3 loop spans 15 amino acids. The CDR3 nucleotides are TGTGCCAGCAGCTTAGTAGCGGGGGGGTTAATTGAGCAGTTCTTC. Translated: CASSLVAGGLIEQFF.

The CDR3 nucleotides are TGTGCCAGCCTCCGTCAGACCCTGTGGACTGAAGCTTTCTTT. Translation: CASLRQTLWTEAFF. The V gene is TRBV10-3, the J gene TRBJ1-1; D call uncertain. The CDR3 extends over 14 amino acids. Trimming took off 10 bases at V and 5 bases at J, with 20 bases between the two ends. The germline V gene encodes CDR1 ENHRY and CDR2 SYGVKD.